This record covers a single TCR beta chain. Antigen specificity is unknown. The sample is drawn from a study of early stage breast cancer tumors. At the level of the study: Most of the 16 invasive tumors were ER+, PR+ and HER2-. Study observations and caveats: Compared with adjacent normal breast, tumors showed about 2.5-fold denser, more clonal T cells.

Method: immunoSEQ multiplex PCR; TCRdb's copy keeps in-frame clones and lacks some. The sample has tens of thousands of clones; 60% to 80% are singletons. The origin of this receptor is a person in their 40s with breast cancer. Sequenced: blood.

The CDR3 DNA reads as TGCAGCGTTGACTCAAATTACAATGAGCAGTTCTTC. Translation: CSVDSNYNEQFF. The V gene is TRBV29-1, the J gene TRBJ2-1; D gene uncertain. The CDR3 sequence is 12 residues long. Germline loops: CDR1 SQVTM, CDR2 ANQGSEA. Trimming stripped 3 bases from V and 4 bases from J, with 7 bases between.